This T cell receptor (beta chain) is drawn from a study of neoadjuvant nivolumab and ipilimumab in lung cancer. Study findings and constraints: TCR richness and clonality were higher in tumors than adjacent uninvolved lung.

The table came from immunoSEQ multiplex PCR; TCRdb's copy has only in-frame clones and leaves some out. The sample records fewer than 40,000 clones, 80% to 90% being singletons. For this clone: The antigen remains unidentified.

The CDR3 sequence is 15 residues long. The germline gives CDR1 MGHRA, CDR2 YSYEKL. V dropped 2 bases and J dropped 0; count of bases not matched to a gene: 4. The sequence was collected from an adult with non-small cell lung cancer. The chain combines TRBV4-1 with TRBJ2-7; 7 nucleotides agree with TRBD1. The material was peripheral blood, obtained before neoadjuvant nivolumab, alone or with ipilimumab. This CDR3 reads CASSQMTGSSYEQYF. In DNA, the CDR3 is TGCGCCAGCAGCCAAATGACAGGGAGCTCCTACGAGCAGTACTTC.